The clone carrying this T cell receptor (beta chain) was observed at least ten times. Its specificity is not known. Each CDR3 protein is one row after TCRdb ran MiXCR on the 5' RACE reads. The sample lists about 240,000 distinct CDR3 sequences, 8.5% to 9.5% occurring once. The sample comes from a study of T-cell memory formation after mild COVID-19. Whole-study findings and limits: Cross-reactive memory seemingly joined, as some responding clones were found in pre-infection memory.

The V end lost 6 bases, the J end lost 5 bases, and 10 bases lay between the germline ends. The CDR3 consists of 12 residues. This chain links TRBV12-3 or TRBV12-4 with TRBJ2-5, with D possibly matching TRBD2 (5 bases). Sequenced sample: PBMCs or a T cell subset sorted from them (not recorded which). The TCR sequence derives from a man between 18 and 35 years old who had mild COVID-19 (a few samples of this study predate the infection). Cell type and time point are not known. In DNA, the CDR3 is TGTGCCAGCAGCTCTCGCGGGGAGACCCAGTACTTC. Amino acids: CASSSRGETQYF.